The TCR beta chain described here comes from a study of early T cells in non-severe SARS-CoV-2 infection. TCRdb passed the 5' RACE reads through MiXCR, listing each CDR3 protein once. The sample includes some 100,000 distinct CDR3 sequences, approximately 15% of them seen just once. This receptor was identified in an adult who was a healthcare worker with PCR-confirmed SARS-CoV-2 infection or an uninfected control (not recorded which). Input material: whole blood.

CDR3 DNA sequence: TGTGCCAGCAGTTCAAACTCCGGGACAGCTTATCAGCCCCAGCATTTT. As protein: CASSSNSGTAYQPQHF. This chain joins TRBV6-1 and TRBJ1-5; TRBD1 agrees at 7 bases. The junction had 12 bases not matched to a gene; V was cut back by 5 bases and J by 5 bases. The CDR3 consists of 16 residues. In germline, CDR1 is MNHNS, CDR2 SASEGT.